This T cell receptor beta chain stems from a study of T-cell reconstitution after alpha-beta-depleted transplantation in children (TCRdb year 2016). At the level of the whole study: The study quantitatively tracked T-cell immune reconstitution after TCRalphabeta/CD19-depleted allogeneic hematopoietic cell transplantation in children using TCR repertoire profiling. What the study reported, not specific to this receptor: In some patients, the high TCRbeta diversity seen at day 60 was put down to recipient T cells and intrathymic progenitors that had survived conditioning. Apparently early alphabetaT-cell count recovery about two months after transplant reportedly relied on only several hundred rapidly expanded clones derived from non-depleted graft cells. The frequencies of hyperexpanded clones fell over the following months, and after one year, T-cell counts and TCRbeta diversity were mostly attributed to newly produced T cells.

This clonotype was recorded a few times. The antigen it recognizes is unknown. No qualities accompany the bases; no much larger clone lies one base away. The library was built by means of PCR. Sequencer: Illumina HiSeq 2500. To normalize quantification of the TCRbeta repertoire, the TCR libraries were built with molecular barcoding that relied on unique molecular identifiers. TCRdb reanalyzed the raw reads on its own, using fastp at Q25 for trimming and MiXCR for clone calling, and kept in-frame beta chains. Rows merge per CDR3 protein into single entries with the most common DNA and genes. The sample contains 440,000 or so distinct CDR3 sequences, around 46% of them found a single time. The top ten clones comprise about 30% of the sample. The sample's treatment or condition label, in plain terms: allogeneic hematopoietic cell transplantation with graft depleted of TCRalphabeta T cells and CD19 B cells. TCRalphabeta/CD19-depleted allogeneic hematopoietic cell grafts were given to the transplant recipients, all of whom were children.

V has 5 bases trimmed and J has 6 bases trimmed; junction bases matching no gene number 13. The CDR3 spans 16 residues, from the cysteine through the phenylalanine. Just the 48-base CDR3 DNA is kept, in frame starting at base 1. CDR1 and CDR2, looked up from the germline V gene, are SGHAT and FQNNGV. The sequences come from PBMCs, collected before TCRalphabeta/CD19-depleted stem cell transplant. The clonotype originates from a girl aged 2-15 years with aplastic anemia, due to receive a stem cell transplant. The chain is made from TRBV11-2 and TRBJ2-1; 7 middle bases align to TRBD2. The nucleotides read TGTGCCAGCAGCACGGGGTGGGCGGGAGTCACCAATGAGCAGTTCTTC. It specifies CASSTGWAGVTNEQFF.